The rows below give T cell receptor beta chains drawn from one sample of a study of blood T cells in healthy people across ages. Each CDR3 protein gets one entry after TCRdb re-called the 5' RACE reads with MiXCR. The repertoire holds roughly 800,000 distinct CDR3 sequences, with 55% to 75% as singletons. The sequencing input was blood. The origin of the receptors is a man between 25 and 39 years old in good health. Both conserved end residues are part of each CDR3. D genes are given only for firm matches. Not every row has a clone size; where given, it reads once, few, many or a size class.

>14|-|TRBJ2-5|-|TRBV12-3/TRBV12-4
CASSFAWGRETQYF
TGTGCCAGCAGTTTTGCTTGGGGCCGGGAGACCCAGTACTTC
>15|-|TRBJ2-5|-|TRBV18
CASSRGQSSSETQYF
TGTGCCAGCTCACGCGGACAGTCTTCCTCGGAGACCCAGTACTTC
>16|TRBD1|TRBJ1-3|-|TRBV7-2
CASSLGTGGTGNTIYF
TGTGCCAGCAGCTTAGGTACAGGGGGAACTGGAAACACCATATATTTT
>15|-|TRBJ2-5|many|TRBV7-9
CASSFRGGFQETQYF
TGTGCCAGCAGCTTCAGGGGGGGTTTCCAAGAGACCCAGTACTTC
>15|-|TRBJ2-7|-|TRBV28
CASSLLSGSSYEQYF
TGTGCCAGCAGTTTATTATCGGGCAGCTCCTACGAGCAGTACTTC
>14|-|TRBJ2-1|-|TRBV12-3/TRBV12-4
CASSFGGSGDEQFF
TGTGCCAGCAGTTTCGGAGGGTCCGGAGATGAGCAGTTCTTC
>17|TRBD2|TRBJ2-7|-|TRBV5-1
CASSSGSGLAGTYEQYF
TGCGCCAGCAGCTCAGGGAGCGGGCTAGCGGGTACCTACGAGCAGTACTTC
>14|-|TRBJ2-5|once|TRBV27
CASSARGFQETQYF
TGTGCCAGCAGTGCCCGAGGGTTTCAAGAGACCCAGTACTTC
>20|TRBD2|TRBJ2-7|-|TRBV7-2
CASSLVAASGRGSFSPEQCF
TGTGCCAGCAGCTTAGTAGCGGCTAGCGGGAGGGGTTCCTTTTCCCCCGAGCAGTGCTTC
>18|TRBD2|TRBJ2-5|-|TRBV3-1
CASSQEYSSGGARETQYF
TGTGCCAGCAGCCAAGAATACTCCAGCGGGGGGGCTAGAGAGACCCAGTACTTC
>15|TRBD1|TRBJ1-2|-|TRBV10-3
CAISQQNRGDYGYTF
TGTGCCATCAGTCAACAGAACAGGGGGGACTATGGCTACACCTTC
>16|-|TRBJ1-2|-|TRBV28
CASSLIQEAGVGGYTF
TGTGCCAGCAGTTTAATCCAAGAGGCGGGGGTTGGAGGCTACACCTTC
>14|-|TRBJ2-1|-|TRBV6-5
CASSYSNRANEQFF
TGTGCCAGCAGTTACTCTAACAGGGCGAATGAGCAGTTCTTC
>15|TRBD1|TRBJ1-1|-|TRBV20-1
CSATRRGRGDTEAFF
TGCAGTGCTACCCGCAGGGGGCGCGGGGACACTGAAGCTTTCTTT
>14|-|TRBJ2-7|-|TRBV15
CATSSGDGSYEQYF
TGTGCCACCAGCAGCGGGGACGGGTCCTACGAGCAGTACTTC
>15|TRBD2|TRBJ2-7|-|TRBV28
CASSSRLAVSYEQYF
TGTGCCAGCAGTTCCCGGCTAGCGGTCTCCTACGAGCAGTACTTC
>15|-|TRBJ1-1|-|TRBV5-1
CASSLDSPVDTEAFF
TGCGCCAGCAGCTTGGACTCCCCGGTGGACACTGAAGCTTTCTTT
>17|TRBD1|TRBJ2-1|many|TRBV27
CASSFPWTGRSYNEQFF
TGTGCCAGCAGTTTCCCCTGGACAGGGCGCTCCTACAATGAGCAGTTCTTC
>15|-|TRBJ2-5|-|TRBV6-6
CASTGGRGNQETQYF
TGTGCCAGCACCGGGGGGCGGGGTAACCAAGAGACCCAGTACTTC
>15|-|TRBJ2-3|-|TRBV7-9
CASSLMVASTDTQYF
TGTGCCAGCAGCTTAATGGTAGCTAGCACAGATACGCAGTATTTT
>17|TRBD2|TRBJ2-1|once|TRBV27
CASSSVLAGDVSNEQFF
TGTGCCAGCAGTTCCGTCTTGGCGGGAGACGTCAGCAATGAGCAGTTCTTC
>14|-|TRBJ1-2|few|TRBV12-3/TRBV12-4
CASSLRDIGYGYTF
TGTGCCAGCAGCCTCCGGGACATCGGCTATGGCTACACCTTC
>16|TRBD2|TRBJ2-1|-|TRBV20-1
CSARGGLAESYNEQFF
TGCAGTGCTAGAGGGGGACTAGCGGAGTCCTACAATGAGCAGTTCTTC
>21|TRBD2|TRBJ2-3|-|TRBV15
CATSRDSFGTSAYYVTDTQYF
TGTGCCACCAGCAGAGATTCATTCGGGACTAGCGCCTACTATGTTACAGATACGCAGTATTTT
>12|TRBD1|TRBJ2-7|-|TRBV7-9
CASSPTGGEQYF
TGTGCCAGCAGTCCTACAGGGGGCGAGCAGTACTTC
>13|-|TRBJ2-1|-|TRBV9
CASSASRYNEQFF
TGTGCCAGCAGCGCATCAAGATACAATGAGCAGTTCTTC
>12|-|TRBJ2-7|few|TRBV27
CASRTGAYEQYF
TGTGCCAGCAGGACAGGTGCCTACGAGCAGTACTTC
>13|-|TRBJ2-4|-|TRBV6-5
CASSYSDNGIQYF
TGTGCCAGCAGTTACTCCGACAACGGCATTCAGTACTTC
>11|-|TRBJ1-1|few|TRBV29-1
CSAGIGRFAFF
TGCAGCGCCGGAATAGGGAGGTTTGCTTTCTTT
>17|-|TRBJ2-7|-|TRBV5-1
CASAWWATANQTYEQYF
TGCGCCAGCGCGTGGTGGGCGACAGCTAACCAAACCTACGAGCAGTACTTC
>13|-|TRBJ2-1|-|TRBV7-2
CASSLAPTNEQFF
TGTGCCAGCAGCTTAGCCCCTACAAATGAGCAGTTCTTC
>15|TRBD1|TRBJ2-7|-|TRBV7-9
CASSLRTGPSYEQYF
TGTGCCAGCAGCTTAAGGACAGGGCCTTCCTACGAGCAGTACTTC
>15|TRBD1|TRBJ2-5|once|TRBV4-3
CASSQVRGHGETQYF
TGCGCCAGCAGCCAAGTCAGGGGGCATGGAGAGACCCAGTACTTC
>15|-|TRBJ1-4|-|TRBV2
CASSTDAGSNEKLFF
TGTGCCAGCAGTACCGACGCGGGATCTAATGAAAAACTGTTTTTT
>14|-|TRBJ2-5|-|TRBV7-9
CASSLYVAQETQYF
TGTGCCAGCAGCTTATACGTAGCGCAGGAGACCCAGTACTTC
>14|TRBD2|TRBJ2-1|-|TRBV13
CASSSWTSRDEQFF
TGTGCCAGCAGCTCATGGACTAGCCGGGATGAGCAGTTCTTC
>14|TRBD1|TRBJ1-1|-|TRBV4-1
CASSQGSIDRGAFF
TGCGCCAGCAGCCAGGGATCTATTGACAGGGGAGCTTTCTTT
>14|-|TRBJ2-4|-|TRBV18
CASSPFQAKNIQYF
TGTGCCAGCTCACCATTCCAAGCCAAAAACATTCAGTACTTC
>16|TRBD2|TRBJ2-3|-|TRBV7-2
CASSPWTSGLTDTQYF
TGTGCCAGCAGCCCCTGGACTAGCGGCCTCACAGATACGCAGTATTTT
>17|TRBD1|TRBJ1-5|-|TRBV7-8
CASSPWDRAYSNQPQHF
TGTGCCAGCAGTCCTTGGGACAGGGCCTATAGCAATCAGCCCCAGCATTTT
>15|TRBD2|TRBJ2-3|-|TRBV29-1
CSVLPRLAGGGPQYF
TGCAGCGTGCTACCGAGACTAGCGGGGGGAGGGCCGCAGTATTTT
>16|TRBD2|TRBJ2-7|-|TRBV4-2
CASSQGLAGGTAEQYF
TGTGCCAGCAGCCAAGGACTAGCGGGAGGTACCGCCGAGCAGTACTTC
>17|TRBD1|TRBJ1-2|-|TRBV4-2
CASSPGTAKGGFYGYTF
TGTGCCAGCAGCCCCGGGACAGCCAAGGGGGGTTTCTATGGCTACACCTTC
>14|TRBD2|TRBJ2-7|-|TRBV27
CAWGWASGTYEQYF
TGTGCCTGGGGGTGGGCTAGCGGGACCTACGAGCAGTACTTC
>13|-|TRBJ2-3|few|TRBV29-1
CSEAQGAQDTQYF
TGCAGCGAGGCCCAAGGGGCACAAGATACGCAGTATTTT
>15|-|TRBJ2-3|-|TRBV6-5
CASSYSVPSKNTQYF
TGTGCCAGCAGTTACTCGGTCCCTAGCAAGAATACGCAGTATTTT
>13|TRBD1|TRBJ2-5|many|TRBV7-2
CASSLDRGQTQYF
TGTGCCAGCAGCTTAGACAGGGGACAGACCCAGTACTTC
>14|-|TRBJ2-7|-|TRBV27
CASSPDESTYEQYF
TGTGCCAGCAGTCCCGACGAATCGACCTACGAGCAGTACTTC
>15|-|TRBJ2-7|few|TRBV10-3
CAISEVVTEPHEQYF
TGTGCCATCAGTGAGGTTGTGACAGAACCCCACGAGCAGTACTTC
>14|-|TRBJ2-7|-|TRBV7-2
CASSLEVRSYEQYF
TGTGCCAGCAGCTTAGAGGTCAGGTCCTACGAGCAGTACTTC
>13|-|TRBJ1-2|-|TRBV5-4
CASSFEGDYGYTF
TGTGCCAGCAGCTTCGAGGGGGACTATGGCTACACCTTC
>13|-|TRBJ2-1|-|TRBV11-2
CASKLSSWNEQFF
TGTGCCAGCAAGTTAAGTTCATGGAATGAGCAGTTCTTC
>11|-|TRBJ2-7|few|TRBV6-1
CASSEGSRWYF
TGTGCCAGCAGTGAAGGGTCCAGGTGGTACTTC
>15|-|TRBJ2-1|-|TRBV7-9
CASSIPTGSYNEQFF
TGTGCCAGCAGCATCCCTACAGGTAGCTATAATGAGCAGTTCTTC